These 25 T cell receptor beta chains originate from one sample sequenced in a study of T cells in Graves' hyperthyroidism and ophthalmopathy. TCR beta CDR3 regions were amplified from RNA. Using the HTBI primer set, a first-round RT-PCR was run on the TCR CDR3. TCRdb reprocessed the multiplex PCR reads via MiXCR and lists one record per CDR3 protein. This table has 450,000 to 650,000 distinct CDR3 sequences, approximately 15% appearing once. The sequencing sample was made of blood. These TCRs come from a woman aged 18-29 years with Graves' ophthalmopathy.

Ten or more counts support this clonotype. The chain employs TRBV2 and TRBJ2-1; TRBD2 matches 8 bases. This CDR3 is 15 amino acids long. V lost 6 bases and J lost 3; bases outside the gene matches: 7. Per germline, CDR1 SNHLY and CDR2 FYNNEI. For the CDR3, the DNA is TGTGCCAGCAGAACCGGGACTAGGGGCTACAATGAGCAGTTCTTC. This translates into CASRTGTRGYNEQFF.

This clonotype appeared many times. The chain carries TRBV28 and TRBJ1-2, with 7 bases fitting TRBD1. The CDR3 runs 15 residues. Germline values: CDR1 MDHEN, CDR2 SYDVKM. Trimming cost V 3 bases and J 0 bases; bases outside gene matches: 4. The CDR3 DNA is TGTGCCAGCAGTTTCTGGACAGGATCTAACTATGGCTACACCTTC. Translated, it gives CASSFWTGSNYGYTF.

There are a few counts of this clonotype. The chain recombines TRBV5-5 with TRBJ2-7; maybe TRBD2 (6 bases). Trimming left V 5 bases short and J 3 bases short, with 15 bases between. Germline CDR1 and CDR2: SGHKS and YYEKEE (reference sequence). The length of the CDR3 is 14 residues. CDR3 nucleotide sequence: TGTGCCAGCAGACACGGAGGGCTCCACTACGAGCAGTACTTC. It specifies CASRHGGLHYEQYF.

The chain recombines TRBV3-1 with TRBJ1-2, with D hard to call. Looked up from germline, CDR1 is LGHDT and CDR2 is YNNKEL (reference sequence). The CDR3 runs to 13 residues. Trimming left V 1 base short and J 4 bases short, with 7 bases between. CDR3 DNA: TGTGCCAGCAGCCAAGGACTGAGCTATGGCTACACCTTC. Its translation is CASSQGLSYGYTF.

This clonotype has at least ten counts. The chain links TRBV7-9 to TRBJ2-7, with D possibly matching TRBD2 (6 bases). Germline lookup yields CDR1 SEHNR and CDR2 FQNEAQ (reference sequence). The CDR3 has 14 residues. The V and J ends lost 5 bases and 4 bases respectively, with 15 bases between them. The DNA of the CDR3 is TGTGCCAGCAGCCCAGGGACTGAGAGGTACGAGCAGTACTTC. Translating gives CASSPGTERYEQYF.

The chain recombines TRBV3-1 with TRBJ2-1; 7 positions match TRBD2. Trimming removed 4 bases from V and 3 bases from J; junction bases left unmatched: 12. Germline CDR1 reads LGHDT; CDR2 reads YNNKEL (reference sequence). The CDR3 totals 17 residues. Written as DNA, the CDR3 is TGTGCCAGCAGCCCCCCCGGGGCGGGAGATCTCTACAATGAGCAGTTCTTC. As protein: CASSPPGAGDLYNEQFF.

V is TRBV6-1 and J is TRBJ1-2; D unclear. Trimming pared 5 bases from V and 5 bases from J, leaving 6 bases between. The CDR3 contains 11 residues. The germline V gene encodes CDR1 MNHNS and CDR2 SASEGT. CDR3 region: CASSWRYGYTF. The CDR3 nucleotides are TGTGCCAGCAGTTGGAGATATGGCTACACCTTC.

Only a few counts were recorded for this clonotype. The gene calls are TRBV4-1 and TRBJ2-7; possibly TRBD1 for D (5 bases). V was clipped by 3 bases and J by 0 bases, with 9 bases between them. Germline values: CDR1 MGHRA, CDR2 YSYEKL. The CDR3 runs 14 residues. This CDR3 reads CASSHTGSSYEQYF. DNA for the CDR3: TGCGCCAGCAGCCACACAGGTAGCTCCTACGAGCAGTACTTC.

This clonotype was detected a few times. This chain uses TRBV7-9 with TRBJ1-1, with unresolved D. The germline gives CDR1 SEHNR, CDR2 FQNEAQ (reference sequence). This CDR3 is built from 12 residues. Trimming removed 6 bases from V and 4 bases from J, with 9 bases in between. DNA of the CDR3: TGTGCCAGCAGACCCCGACCCACTGAAGCTTTCTTT. This translates into CASRPRPTEAFF.

This clonotype came up many times. The rearrangement uses TRBV28 and TRBJ2-3; D is undetermined. Per germline, CDR1 MDHEN and CDR2 SYDVKM. V lost 7 bases and J lost 2, with 13 bases in between. The length of the CDR3 is 14 residues. The CDR3 spells CASTHLRNTDTQYF. The CDR3 DNA follows: TGTGCCAGCACTCATTTGCGGAACACAGATACGCAGTATTTT.

The chain carries TRBV29-1 and TRBJ2-7; TRBD1 agrees at 9 bases. Germline V CDR1 and CDR2: SQVTM, ANQGSEA. The CDR3 consists of 13 residues. Unmatched junction bases numbered 4, after V lost 3 bases and J lost 4 bases. The CDR3 loop reads CSVDGTGRYEQYF. Written as DNA, the CDR3 is TGCAGCGTTGATGGGACAGGGAGGTACGAGCAGTACTTC.

This clonotype was picked up many times. V usage is TRBV12-5 and J usage is TRBJ1-3; 7 bases line up with TRBD1. The CDR3 length is 16 residues. Germline V gene data show CDR1 as LGHNT and CDR2 as FRNRAP. The J segment lost 0 bases and the V segment lost 5 bases, leaving 7 bases of the junction unmatched. The DNA of the CDR3 is TGTGCTAGTGGTCCCACCCGACAGGGCTCTGGAAACACCATATATTTT. The encoded protein is CASGPTRQGSGNTIYF.

This clonotype was detected many times. The chain employs TRBV13 and TRBJ1-1; possible D gene TRBD1, 6 bases. The CDR3 is made up of 12 amino acids. Deletions cut 5 bases from V and 6 bases from J, with 10 bases between. Germline assignment: CDR1 PRHDT and CDR2 FYEKMQ (reference sequence). The CDR3 coding sequence is TGTGCCAGCAGCCTGGGGGGGCCTGAAGCTTTCTTT. This encodes CASSLGGPEAFF.

This clonotype was seen once. A much more abundant neighbour one base away suggests this may be a read error. This chain uses TRBV28 with TRBJ1-3, with 8 nucleotides matching TRBD1. Looked up from germline, CDR1 is MDHEN and CDR2 is SYDVKM. This CDR3 has 16 amino acids. In DNA, the CDR3 is TGTGCCAACAGTGACCTGACAGGGGTCTCTGGAAACACCATATATTTT. It is translated as CANSDLTGVSGNTIYF.

This clonotype occurred many times. The V gene is TRBV18, the J gene TRBJ2-7, with TRBD2 as a possible D gene (5 bases). Germline CDR1 reads KGHSH; CDR2 reads LQKENI. Trimming stripped 2 bases from V and 5 bases from J, with 7 bases between. CDR3 length: 12 residues. CDR3 nucleotide sequence: TGTGCCAGCTCACCAGCGGGCCACGAGCAGTACTTC. The encoded protein is CASSPAGHEQYF.

The chain links TRBV14 to TRBJ2-1; no reliable D call. The CDR3 runs to 15 residues. Germline V gene data show CDR1 as SGHDN and CDR2 as FVKESK. The V end lost 2 bases, the J end lost 8 bases, and 16 bases lay between the germline ends. CDR3 bases: TGTGCCAGCAGCCAACTATCGATGAGAGACGATGAGCAGTTCTTC. This codes for CASSQLSMRDDEQFF.

This clonotype occurred many times. The chain combines TRBV11-2 with TRBJ2-1, with 13 bases aligning to TRBD2. V gave up 4 bases and J gave up 6 bases; unmatched junction bases: 6. This CDR3 comprises 16 residues. The germline V gene encodes CDR1 SGHAT and CDR2 FQNNGV. The CDR3: CASSSRLAGGLNEQFF. CDR3 in DNA: TGTGCCAGCAGCTCCCGACTAGCGGGAGGTCTCAATGAGCAGTTCTTC.

The table lists this clonotype with many counts. The chain couples TRBV12-3 or TRBV12-4 to TRBJ1-1; D gene ambiguous. This CDR3 has 17 amino acids. V dropped 5 bases and J dropped 0 bases, with 19 bases sitting between them. CDR3 sequence (DNA): TGTGCCAGCAGTCCTAGCCCCGGGCGGATGATGAACACTGAAGCTTTCTTT. Protein: CASSPSPGRMMNTEAFF.

In its sample, this clonotype was seen a few times. The gene calls are TRBV11-2 and TRBJ1-1; D is possibly TRBD1 (5 bases). In germline, CDR1 is SGHAT, CDR2 FQNNGV. The CDR3 runs to 15 residues. The germline V and J ends were trimmed by 5 bases and 5 bases, with 18 bases remaining between them. CDR3 coding DNA: TGTGCCAGCAGCCACCCGGGGGGGTCATGGACTGAAGCTTTCTTT. Its translation is CASSHPGGSWTEAFF.

The sample holds many counts of this clonotype. The gene calls are TRBV20-1 and TRBJ2-7; D is uncertain. CDR3 length: 13 amino acids. Deletions cut 7 bases from V and 3 bases from J, with 16 bases between. Per the germline V gene, CDR1 is DFQATT and CDR2 is SNEGSKA (reference sequence). Written as DNA, the CDR3 is TGCAGTGTCCTAAGCACCCGCAACTACGAGCAGTACTTC. Encoded protein: CSVLSTRNYEQYF.

This clonotype was observed a handful of times. The chain carries TRBV6-6 and TRBJ2-5; TRBD2 matches 7 bases. This CDR3 is built from 16 residues. The germline CDR1 and CDR2 sequences are MNHNY and SVGAGI (reference sequence). V lost 2 bases to trimming and J lost 0 bases; unmatched junction nucleotides: 6. The CDR3 loop is CASSYPERDNQETQYF. Written as DNA, the CDR3 is TGTGCCAGCAGTTACCCGGAGCGGGATAACCAAGAGACCCAGTACTTC.

This clonotype was seen repeatedly, ten times or more. This sequence joins TRBV27 and TRBJ1-1; D is uncertain. Trimming took off 5 bases at V and 4 bases at J, with 11 bases between the two ends. This CDR3 has 13 residues. Germline loops: CDR1 MNHEY, CDR2 SMNVEV (reference sequence). CDR3 region: CASSEAIGTEAFF. The CDR3, as DNA: TGTGCCAGCAGTGAGGCCATAGGCACTGAAGCTTTCTTT.

This clonotype was observed many times. This chain joins TRBV28 and TRBJ2-7; 8 nucleotides agree with TRBD1. The germline V gene encodes CDR1 MDHEN and CDR2 SYDVKM. Unmatched junction bases numbered 5, after V lost 5 bases and J lost 5 bases. This CDR3 spans 13 amino acids. The CDR3 sequence: CASSRGQGNEQYF. In DNA form, the CDR3 reads TGTGCCAGCAGTCGAGGACAGGGCAACGAGCAGTACTTC.

Many counts were recorded for this clonotype. This chain links TRBV30 with TRBJ1-2; 7 bases align to TRBD1. The CDR3 totals 12 residues. The germline CDR1 and CDR2 sequences are GTSNPN and SVGIG (reference sequence). The V segment lost 0 bases and the J segment 12 bases; nucleotides outside the gene matches: 7. The chain's CDR3 is CAWSVPGQAHTF. DNA of the CDR3: TGTGCCTGGAGTGTACCCGGACAGGCCCACACCTTC.

At least ten counts were recorded for this clonotype. The chain uses TRBV2 and TRBJ2-7, with D uncertain. V shed 3 bases and J shed 2 bases, with 17 bases lying between them. The CDR3 runs 16 residues. Germline V CDR1 and CDR2: SNHLY, FYNNEI. This CDR3 reads CASSDQVAQSTYEQYF. CDR3 nucleotide sequence: TGTGCCAGCAGTGATCAGGTGGCCCAGTCTACCTACGAGCAGTACTTC.